Below, one T cell receptor beta chain is given with its context. This clone was detected only a few times. Its antigen is not yet known. Base qualities are not provided; no much larger clone lies one nucleotide away. Collaborating institutions collected whole blood in K2EDTA tubes following their own protocols. For TCRbeta analysis, collaborators shipped samples as frozen whole blood, isolated PBMCs, or DNA extracted from either of those sample types. This sample is part of a study of blood T cell repertoires in COVID-19 (dated by TCRdb to about 2020). For the study in its entirety: Samples covering the acute and convalescent phases of COVID-19 were provided by collaborators in the United States, Italy and Spain. The prospective study material was composed of cDNA or gDNA derived from T cells, B-cell-depleted T cells, or PBMCs. Subjects who had been exposed to COVID-19, were actively infected with it, or had recovered from it provided the deeply sampled blood TCRbeta repertoires that made up the dataset. The repertoires were made available in a free public database intended to serve as a resource for research on the immune response to SARS-CoV-2. Samples came from the ongoing ImmuneRACE study (first 160 participants) plus 1,254 subjects from 6 global collaborators. Nearly every sample came with metadata listing a de-identified subject ID, COVID-19 status, age in years and sex. Where available, HLA class I and class II types were taken from metadata supplied by the sample provider and were not determined by assay-based typing. Study-level results and caveats: How much clinical and demographic metadata was included differed by source and by participant, and the metadata was provided uncurated.

From the germline V gene, CDR1 is SGHTA and CDR2 is FQGTGA. Including cysteine and phenylalanine, the CDR3 has 14 amino acids. CDR3 DNA is the only sequence kept; it has 42 bases, read in frame from the first base. V is trimmed back by 5 bases and J by 9 bases, and the junction contains 10 bases that no gene match accounts for. The immunoSEQ Assay, a bias-controlled multiplex PCR, was used to amplify TCRbeta CDR3 regions from genomic DNA. The authors' analysis ran thus. The number of nucleated cells in each sample was estimated from the amplification of reference gene primers within the assay. Sequence reads were collapsed and filtered to measure the absolute abundance of every unique TCRbeta CDR3 rearrangement. For each sample, productive Simpson clonality was calculated by taking the square root of Simpson's diversity index across productive rearrangements. Here the immuneACCESS table is served through TCRdb, limited to in-frame sequences with V and J called. Missing clones are a known gap in these copies; in checked studies unresolved V genes cover under half, and the rest lacks a known reason. D and trimming come from the DNA, and the V and J calls and clone size come from that table. This sample gives hundreds of thousands of clones in total; 83% of them show up just once. The ten largest clones take up about 2.5% of the sample.

Here the chain combines TRBV7-3 and TRBJ1-5; TRBD1 matches 7 bases in the middle. Sequenced input: peripheral blood. The TCR comes from a woman aged 40 to 49 with active or convalescent COVID-19. The encoded CDR3 is CASSPDGTVPPQHF. In nucleotide form, the sequence is TGTGCCAGCAGCCCTGACGGGACAGTCCCGCCCCAGCATTTT.